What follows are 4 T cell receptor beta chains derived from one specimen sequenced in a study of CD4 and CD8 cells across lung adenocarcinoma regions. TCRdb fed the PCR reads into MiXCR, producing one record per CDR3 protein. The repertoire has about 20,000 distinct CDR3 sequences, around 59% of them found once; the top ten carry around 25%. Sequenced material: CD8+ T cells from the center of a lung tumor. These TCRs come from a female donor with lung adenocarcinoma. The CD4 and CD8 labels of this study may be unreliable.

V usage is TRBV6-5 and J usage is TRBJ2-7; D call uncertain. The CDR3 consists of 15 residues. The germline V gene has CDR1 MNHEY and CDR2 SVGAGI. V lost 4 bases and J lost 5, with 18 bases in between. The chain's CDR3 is CASSSTLGRANEQYF. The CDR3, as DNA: TGTGCCAGCAGTTCAACCCTCGGACGGGCAAACGAGCAGTACTTC.

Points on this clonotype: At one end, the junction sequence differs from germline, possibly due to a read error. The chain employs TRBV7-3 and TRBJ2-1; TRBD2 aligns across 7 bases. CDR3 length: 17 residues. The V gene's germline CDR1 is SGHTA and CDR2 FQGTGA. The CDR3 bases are TGTGCCAGCAGCGTGGGGGGGGGAGGCGGGGTCACAGATACGCAGTATTTC. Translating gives CASSVGGGGGVTDTQYF.

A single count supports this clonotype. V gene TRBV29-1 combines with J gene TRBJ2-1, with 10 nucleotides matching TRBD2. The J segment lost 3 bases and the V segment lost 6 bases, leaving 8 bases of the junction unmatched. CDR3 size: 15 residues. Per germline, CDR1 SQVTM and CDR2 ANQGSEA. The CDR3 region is CSVKLGLAIYNEQFF. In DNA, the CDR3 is TGCAGCGTCAAACTGGGACTAGCGATCTACAATGAGCAGTTCTTC.

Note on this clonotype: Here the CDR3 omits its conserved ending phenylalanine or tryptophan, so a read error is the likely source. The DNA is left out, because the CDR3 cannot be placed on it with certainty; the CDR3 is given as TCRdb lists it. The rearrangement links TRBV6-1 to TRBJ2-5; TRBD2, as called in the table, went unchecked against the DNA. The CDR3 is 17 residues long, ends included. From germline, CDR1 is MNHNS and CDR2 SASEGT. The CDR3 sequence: CASSEALSGLGRESQHS.